This TCR beta chain was identified in a study of monozygotic twins with inflammatory bowel disease. This CDR3 has 11 amino acids. From germline, CDR1 is MNHNY and CDR2 SVGAGI (reference sequence). UMIs that included a 6-nucleotide sample barcode were added by template switching, which took place during cDNA synthesis. TCRdb reanalyzed the 5' RACE reads, giving one entry per CDR3 protein sequence and no DNA. This sample contains some 89,000 distinct CDR3 sequences. Skipping T cell sorting, the study isolated total RNA directly from whole blood. Sequencing was performed on blood. The chain recombines TRBV6-6 with TRBJ1-4. This TCR was sampled from a human donor with ulcerative colitis or Crohn's disease, or a healthy co-twin of an affected twin (not recorded which). The CDR3 here is CASSYQEKLFF.